Included here is one T cell receptor (beta chain) sequence, with context. The sample originates from a study of blood T cells in healthy people across ages. Trimming cost V 6 bases and J 1 base, with 8 bases left between them. Germline values: CDR1 SQVTM, CDR2 ANQGSEA. The CDR3 is made up of 12 amino acids. Primed by a sample-barcoded 5' primer and a J-beta primer mix, a second PCR proceeded for 7 to 11 cycles. Each of the cDNA molecules was tagged by a template-switch adaptor with 12 random nucleotides. In TCRdb, the 5' RACE reads were re-called with MiXCR into one record per CDR3 protein. The repertoire holds 800,000 or so distinct CDR3 sequences, with roughly 25% as singletons. This sample also appeared in a second study, on T cells of mothers and their children. That work adds: Material was donated by three healthy Caucasian mothers and their six children.

The chain couples TRBV29-1 to TRBJ2-3; D not certain. This receptor was identified in a boy aged 5-17 years in good health. Sequenced sample: blood. The chain's CDR3 is CSVSVGTDTQYF. Here the CDR3 DNA reads TGCAGCGTCTCCGTGGGCACAGATACGCAGTATTTT.